One T cell receptor (beta chain) is described in this entry. The specificity of this receptor is unknown. Base qualities are not recorded, but no much larger clone differs from it by a single base. High-throughput TCRbeta CDR3 sequencing of frozen genomic DNA was performed by immunoSEQ, with PCR amplification, mapping, bias correction and internal controls included. As for the authors' bioinformatics: Only productive rearrangements were retained, with each unique TCRbeta sequence defined by its CDR3 nucleotide sequence together with its V and J gene. For a sequence to be called donor-reactive, it needed a frequency of at least 0.01% and at least 5-fold expansion in CFSE-low cells compared with unstimulated pre-transplant cells. Per-subject minimum frequency thresholds, based on the lowest-template unstimulated sample, ensured at least 90% detection power. Jensen-Shannon divergence between the top 1000 TCRbeta sequences after and before transplant was used to measure repertoire turnover. Two-sided Fisher's exact tests were used to test for changes in the detection of donor-reactive sequences. TCRdb re-hosts the immuneACCESS table, in-frame sequences only. Its copies lack some clones; in the studies checked, an unresolved V gene accounts for under half of them, and the cause for the rest is not known. V and J calls and clone size are given by that table; D and trimming were obtained from the DNA. The table for this sample lists about 120,000 clones; 90% of them were counted only once. The ten largest clones represent approximately 0.84% of the sample.

Thawed unstimulated PBMCs were stained for CD3, CD4 and CD8 and FACS-sorted into CD3+CD4+ and CD3+CD8+ populations. Randomization to immunosuppression withdrawal applied to every one of the 8 studied subjects. The Qiagen DNeasy Blood and Tissue Kit was used for genomic DNA isolation. This sample stems from a study of T cell clones after liver transplantation (dated by TCRdb to between 2018 and 2021). Study-wide context: The samples were obtained from ITN030ST, a randomized trial that attempted immunosuppression withdrawal within 2 years after liver transplantation. Donor-reactive T cell clones were identified by TCRbeta sequencing after a pre-transplant mixed lymphocyte reaction and then tracked in post-transplant blood. As an antigen-independent comparator for donor-reactive sequences, third party-reactive TCRbeta sequences were also identified from pre-transplant MLRs. Of the eight recipients, three were HCV-positive, while the remaining recipients had been transplanted for non-autoimmune, non-viral indications. The subjects received no induction therapy and were kept on standard immunosuppression until randomization at 12-24 months post-transplant. To count as tolerant, a recipient had to stay completely off immunosuppression for at least one year without liver enzymes climbing beyond twice the upper limit of normal. Blood samples were collected pre-transplant, pre-randomization before withdrawal, and post-randomization after either complete withdrawal or failed withdrawal. The study cohort included 8 liver transplant recipients, of whom 3 were classified as tolerant and 5 as non-tolerant. Study-wide conclusions, independent of this receptor: The decline in donor-reactive sequences exceeded the decline in third party-reactive sequences, suggesting partial antigen-specific deletion that was unrelated to withdrawal success. A significant post-transplant decrease in circulating donor-reactive CD4 TCRbeta sequences was observed in most of the 8 subjects, irrespective of tolerance or HCV status. Because no allograft tissue specimens were available, donor-reactive T cells may have migrated into the graft instead of being deleted. After accounting for repertoire turnover, donor-reactive detection was significantly reduced in 7 of 8 subjects for CD4 and 8 of 8 for CD8. Low numbers of available donor cells limited the measurable donor-reactive repertoire in a couple of subjects. The conclusions were preliminary, being limited by small, heterogeneous patient numbers and by non-standardized post-transplant time points.

Based on the germline V gene, the CDR1 and CDR2 sequences are SGHVS and FQNEAQ. Including the terminal cysteine and phenylalanine, the CDR3 comprises 11 residues. Of all the DNA, just the CDR3 is kept, 33 bases in frame from base 1. The V end loses 5 bases and the J end loses 4 bases, and a stretch of 6 bases separates them. Sequencing was performed on CD4+ T cells from blood, taken 12 months after liver transplant. In this chain, TRBV7-8 is recombined with TRBJ2-7; the D gene cannot be resolved reliably. This receptor was taken from a human patient who received a liver transplant. Some T cells may originate with the graft donor following a transplant. At the DNA level, the sequence is TGTGCCAGCAGCGGTAGTTACGAGCAGTACTTC. Translation gives CASSGSYEQYF.